This TCR beta chain was documented in a study of T cells in Graves' hyperthyroidism and ophthalmopathy. Study outcomes and limitations: Stable hyperthyroidism and ophthalmopathy were separated using 13 V-J signatures.

A NOSPECS grade of at least 4, a Clinical Activity Score of at least 3 and duration under 3 months were recorded in ophthalmopathy patients. This clonotype was seen many times. Its antigen is not identified. Amplification yielded TCR beta CDR3 regions, with RNA transcripts as the source. The study used the HTBI primer set for a first-round RT-PCR of the TCR CDR3. TCRdb analysed the multiplex PCR reads with MiXCR anew, one entry per CDR3 protein. The table shows approximately 600,000 distinct CDR3 sequences, with less than 25% occurring only once. Sequencing was carried out using blood. This receptor was identified in a man younger than 40 with Graves' ophthalmopathy.

CDR3 region: CASMGADDGSNYGYTF. In DNA, the CDR3 is TGTGCCAGCATGGGCGCAGATGATGGATCTAACTATGGCTACACCTTC. This chain connects TRBV28 to TRBJ1-2; no definite D call. The CDR3 has 16 residues. Germline V gene lookup returns CDR1 MDHEN and CDR2 SYDVKM. V lost 7 bases and J lost 0, with 18 bases in between.